This T cell receptor (beta chain) derives from a study of T-cell memory formation after mild COVID-19. There are a few counts of this clonotype. Its antigen is not known. Overall study findings and caveats: A second wave expanding day 15 to 37 was CD4+-biased; contracting clones were balanced.

Germline V lookup: CDR1 SGHAT, CDR2 FQNNGV. J lost 1 base, V lost 5 bases, and 8 bases had no gene match. CDR3 length: 16 amino acids. TCRdb reprocessed the 5' RACE reads with MiXCR, giving one entry per CDR3 protein. The repertoire consists of around 440,000 distinct CDR3 sequences, with approximately 18% occurring once and the leading ten covering more than 9%. The chain uses TRBV11-2 and TRBJ2-3; 8 bases fit TRBD1. What was sequenced was PBMCs or a T cell subset sorted from them (not recorded which). The clonotype originates from an adult woman who had mild COVID-19 (a few samples of this study predate the infection). Cell type and time point are not known. CDR3 loop: CASSPPPTGGTDTQYF. CDR3 DNA sequence: TGTGCCAGCAGCCCCCCGCCGACAGGGGGCACAGATACGCAGTATTTT.